Described below is a single TCR beta chain sequence and its context. Antigen: not known. This record belongs to a study of shared clonotypes between healthy human individuals. The study's findings and limits: A handful of donors had roughly 5% of their naive CD4 clonotypes in common. Non-shared clonotypes had lower generation probabilities than those shared by all four donors. Naive subsets tended to show greater estimated richness than memory subsets.

The protocol was immunoSEQ multiplex PCR, while the TCRdb copy is restricted to in-frame clones and leaves out a portion. The sample carries 640,000 or so clones, approximately 79% recorded once. The CDR3 consists of 14 residues. CDR1 and CDR2 (germline): LNHNV, YYDKDF (reference sequence). Trimming took off 3 bases at V and 6 bases at J, with 15 bases between the two ends. This TCR came from a woman aged 25 to 45 in good health. This rearrangement joins TRBV15 to TRBJ2-7; tentatively, D is TRBD1 (6 bases). The sequenced material came from memory CD4+ T cells sorted from blood. This sample's subset: CD45RA-negative fraction. In DNA, the CDR3 is TGTGCCACCAGCAGGGGCAAACAGGGCCCCGAGCAGTACTTC. It codes for CATSRGKQGPEQYF.